This is a list of T cell receptor beta chains from one sample in a study of shared clonotypes between healthy human individuals. Sequencing used immunoSEQ multiplex PCR; TCRdb keeps in-frame clones, though not all of them. This sample yields roughly 2,300,000 clones, of which 80% to 95% are seen a single time; 0.3% to 0.45% belongs to the top ten. Sequenced sample: naive CD4+ T cells from PBMCs. These TCRs come from a man between 18 and 29 years old in good health. Some clones in this sample may be carry-over from other donors' samples. Both conserved end residues are part of each CDR3. Clone size is given for some rows only: seen once, a few or many times, or a class if the clone is expanded.

v_gene	abundance	j_gene	len	CDR3aa
TRBV7-6	NA	TRBJ2-2	16	CASSLADRGWTGELFF
TRBV6-1	NA	TRBJ1-1	14	CASSEVRGGTEAFF
TRBV7-2	NA	TRBJ2-7	13	CASSSRQRYEQYF
TRBV5-8	NA	TRBJ2-3	12	CASSYSRHTQYF
TRBV6-5	NA	TRBJ1-4	13	CASKGDGYEKLFF
TRBV5-1	NA	TRBJ1-2	16	CASSLTTGTGSYGYTF
TRBV7-2	once	TRBJ2-1	15	CASSQSPGSYNEQFF
TRBV2	NA	TRBJ2-3	14	CASKQVHSTDTQYF
TRBV28	NA	TRBJ1-2	15	CASSFMLTGSTRYTF
TRBV18	NA	TRBJ2-7	14	CASSPDRGQGEQYF
TRBV5-1	once	TRBJ2-7	14	CASRSPGGSYEQYF
TRBV28	NA	TRBJ2-1	16	CASSLLSGGSYNEQFF
TRBV6-5	NA	TRBJ1-6	15	CASSPGRSQNSPLHF
TRBV7-2	NA	TRBJ1-4	16	CASSSSGRATNEKLFF
TRBV7-3	NA	TRBJ2-2	15	CASSSSGTDPGELFF
TRBV27	NA	TRBJ2-3	14	CASGPGRRPDTQYF
TRBV4-1	NA	TRBJ1-1	16	CASSQDLAKLNTEAFF
TRBV27	NA	TRBJ1-4	16	CASSSGPRATNEKLFF
TRBV6-1	NA	TRBJ2-1	14	CASSGYGAYNEQFF
TRBV29-1	NA	TRBJ1-4	12	CSVNGGGEKLFF
TRBV4-3	NA	TRBJ2-7	16	CASSQQPRQGSYEQYF
TRBV25-1	once	TRBJ2-1	18	CASSEGLAGADSYNEQFF
TRBV20-1	few	TRBJ1-5	10	CSAYGQPQHF
TRBV29-1	once	TRBJ1-1	14	CSVEDRGSNTEAFF
TRBV6-1	NA	TRBJ1-5	13	CASSTLVDQPQHF
TRBV6-4	NA	TRBJ1-1	17	CASSDRGVQGVNTEAFF
TRBV30	NA	TRBJ2-1	18	CAWSARTSGRRTYNEQFF
TRBV18	NA	TRBJ2-5	13	CASSPDWQETQYF
TRBV11-2	NA	TRBJ2-7	16	CASSPISGTGNYEQYF
TRBV27	NA	TRBJ2-7	16	CASSFRRSLAANEQYF
TRBV28	NA	TRBJ2-2	14	CASGRGRGSGELFF
TRBV5-4	NA	TRBJ1-4	15	CASSHRTVGNEKLFF
TRBV30	NA	TRBJ1-3	12	CAWTVSGNTIYF
TRBV19	NA	TRBJ2-2	14	CASIDRGVGRELFF
TRBV19	NA	TRBJ1-4	14	CASSVRDGLEKLFF
TRBV5-4	NA	TRBJ1-1	13	CASRLTGFTEAFF
TRBV28	NA	TRBJ2-7	14	CASTSPGQGPQQYF
TRBV6-4	NA	TRBJ1-2	16	CASSPSPSPPNYGYTF
TRBV19	NA	TRBJ2-1	13	CASSMDGGNEQFF